These T cell receptor beta chains were read from a single sample in a study of long-term antiretroviral therapy in people with HIV. Profiling relied on immunoSEQ multiplex PCR, and the TCRdb table lists in-frame clones only, not all of them. The data show roughly 9,200 clones, roughly four fifths seen once. Sequencing used unsorted PBMCs, obtained 0.6 years before starting antiretroviral therapy. The receptors here all came from a man aged 35 to 55 with HIV. Each CDR3 is given with its conserved first and last residue. Each record gives: V gene, J gene, CDR3 protein.

TRBV5-1	TRBJ2-2	CASSYDGGTGELFF
TRBV29-1	TRBJ2-2	CSADSTGSPPGELFF
TRBV4-2	TRBJ2-7	CASSQGVGGQANEQYF
TRBV13	TRBJ1-1	CASTAHRGANTEAFF
TRBV7-9	TRBJ2-1	CASSFPGRPNEQFF
TRBV30	TRBJ2-7	CAWSLGYEQYF
TRBV7-9	TRBJ2-7	CASSLGAGAYEQYF
TRBV7-2	TRBJ1-4	CASSFGLDNEKLFF
TRBV6-5	TRBJ1-2	CASSSTGANYGYTF
TRBV5-4	TRBJ2-1	CASTYDQDQTYNEQFF
TRBV7-9	TRBJ1-2	CASSFGQDLYYTF
TRBV7-2	TRBJ1-1	CASSLDRMNTEAFF
TRBV5-1	TRBJ1-2	CASRVDLGGYTF
TRBV5-4	TRBJ2-3	CASSLLAGEDTQYF
TRBV7-9	TRBJ2-3	CASSFGTGGYTQYF
TRBV4-1	TRBJ1-1	CASSQDPSGAVNTEAFF
TRBV15	TRBJ2-5	CATSRGGREDWETQYF
TRBV2	TRBJ2-2	CASSDIGSGGAGELFF
TRBV6-5	TRBJ1-1	CASSPPGVNTEAFF
TRBV5-1	TRBJ1-2	CASSRAFTNYGYTF
TRBV6-5	TRBJ2-4	CASSRTGGSRNIQYF
TRBV10-1	TRBJ2-7	CASSKDRGGSYEQYF
TRBV7-2	TRBJ1-3	CASSLVSSGNTIYF
TRBV30	TRBJ2-2	CAWSFGGTGELFF
TRBV5-1	TRBJ1-4	CASRDSSFEKLFF
TRBV9	TRBJ2-2	CASSVAGWDTGELFF
TRBV30	TRBJ2-7	CAWNIVRSLTAYEQYF